The T cell receptor (beta chain) under discussion was sequenced for a study of blood T cells in healthy people across ages. Study results and limitations: PBMCs left unsorted prevented a conclusive naive versus antigen-experienced comparison. As age increased, TCR beta diversity per million T cells fell in a roughly linear fashion.

The CDR3 runs to 15 residues. Trimming took off 5 bases at V and 1 base at J, with 14 bases between the two ends. The germline V gene has CDR1 SGHTA and CDR2 FQGNSA. Sample-barcoded 5' priming and a J-beta primer mix drove a second PCR of about 6 to 11 cycles. Every individual sample yielded 3 million or more paired-end reads (each containing CDR3). TCRdb processed the 5' RACE reads anew with MiXCR; each CDR3 protein has one entry. The table has 1,800,000 or so distinct CDR3 sequences, approximately 40% seen once; the top ten hold roughly 23%. Every sample gave at least 5.5 micrograms of total RNA when it was extracted. A remark on this clonotype: Its specificity is not known.

Sequencing was carried out using blood. The clonotype comes from a human donor in good health. The genes are TRBV7-2 and TRBJ1-1, with D possibly TRBD1 on 6 matching bases. CDR3 in DNA: TGTGCCAGCAGCCCGGATGGGACAACGAACACTGAAGCTTTCTTT. Its translation is CASSPDGTTNTEAFF.